This T cell receptor (beta chain) was captured in a study of blood T cell repertoires in COVID-19. Turning to the study itself: COVID-19 samples collected from the United States, Italy and Spain covered acute and convalescent phases. T cells, B-cell-depleted T cells, or PBMCs supplied cDNA or gDNA.

Patients from Seattle were sampled longitudinally, starting during active infection. Original methodology: Amplification with reference gene primers provided the estimates of nucleated cell counts. Measured with immunoSEQ multiplex PCR; TCRdb has only the in-frame clones, and not every one. The V and J calls and clone size come from that table; D and trimming were worked out from the DNA. The profile covers under 350,000 clones, with roughly 91% appearing a single time and approximately 2% taken by the ten largest. From germline, CDR1 is MNHNS and CDR2 SASEGT. The CDR3 sequence is 14 residues long. V was cut by 1 base and J by 6 bases, with 9 bases left in between.

This TCR was recovered from a woman in her 30s with COVID-19, enrolled during active disease. Material: peripheral blood. This chain joins TRBV6-1 and TRBJ1-4; a weak D match, TRBD1 (6 bases). The CDR3 sequence: CASSEGWTDEKLFF. The DNA for the CDR3 is TGTGCCAGCAGTGAAGGATGGACAGATGAAAAACTGTTTTTT.